This T cell receptor (beta chain) was sequenced during a study of early T cells in non-severe SARS-CoV-2 infection. In TCRdb, the 5' RACE reads were re-called with MiXCR into one record per CDR3 protein. The sample carries 65,000 to 95,000 distinct CDR3 sequences, about 5% recorded once. Per the germline V gene, CDR1 is MNHEY and CDR2 is SMNVEV (reference sequence). The ends were cut back, 0 bases at V and 2 bases at J, with 16 bases in the middle. The CDR3 runs 17 residues. Points from the study as a whole: Private and CD4 specificities were missed by VDJdb matching, which favored anti-spike CD8 responses.

Concerning this clonotype itself: The target antigen is unknown.

This clonotype was obtained from an adult who was a healthcare worker with PCR-confirmed SARS-CoV-2 infection or an uninfected control (not recorded which). The chain couples TRBV27 to TRBJ1-2; D gene unclear. The source was whole blood, collected at baseline. In DNA, the CDR3 is TGTGCCAGCAGTTTATCGGCGGGTCCTCCTTTGAACTATGGCTACACCTTC. This encodes CASSLSAGPPLNYGYTF.